This TCR beta chain was sequenced during a study of tumor-infiltrating lymphocytes in localized non-small cell lung cancer. This clone has a handful of counts. Its antigen is currently unknown. In germline, CDR1 is SGHNT, CDR2 YYREEE (reference sequence). This CDR3 has 18 amino acids. V lost 4 bases, J lost 6 bases, and 27 bases lay in between. Findings and limits, study-wide: Tumors had more T cell infiltration than uninvolved lung, per TCRbeta sequencing and CD3 counts. IM1 and IM2 tumors showed no difference in T-cell fraction.

The protocol was immunoSEQ multiplex PCR, while the TCRdb copy is restricted to in-frame clones and leaves out a portion. The table shows 10,000 to 15,000 clones, with roughly 64% occurring only once. The V gene is TRBV5-4, the J gene TRBJ2-3, with D tentatively TRBD2 (7 bases). Sequencing was done on a sample of lung tumor tissue. The TCR was taken from a human donor with non-small cell lung cancer. As DNA, the CDR3 is TGTGCCAGCAGCAAATCTTCGGCGCGGGGGCTCCAAAGCGATACGCAGTATTTT. Protein: CASSKSSARGLQSDTQYF.